Detailed here is one T cell receptor (beta chain). What it binds is unknown. This specimen belongs to a study of blood T cells in healthy people across ages. The study, taken as a whole, reports: Significant beta diversity loss was already apparent by age roughly 40, declining roughly linearly.

It was with a sample-barcoded 5' primer and a J-beta primer mix that a second PCR of roughly 7 to 12 cycles was run. Each cDNA molecule received a tag from a template-switch adaptor that had 12 random nucleotides. Via MiXCR, TCRdb re-called the 5' RACE reads, giving one row per CDR3 protein. The sample consists of over 1,500,000 distinct CDR3 sequences, roughly 50% of them appearing once. In each sample, at least 7 million PBMCs were isolated. The source is a woman in her 40s in good health. Material for sequencing was blood.

CDR3 nucleotides: TGCAGTGTAGCCCCGGGTAGCAGGGATACGCAGTATTTT. Translated, it gives CSVAPGSRDTQYF. The genes are TRBV20-1 and TRBJ2-3; D is unclear. V dropped 7 bases and J dropped 6 bases, with 17 bases sitting between them. Germline V CDR1 and CDR2: DFQATT, SNEGSKA (reference sequence). The CDR3 is 13 residues long.